The clone carrying this TCR beta chain has only one observation. Its antigen remains unidentified. This entry belongs to a study of cytomegalovirus exposure and HLA in healthy donors. These donors were members of the approximately 110-subject validation cohort, a group separate from the roughly 670-subject first cohort. Study-wide points: According to reports, the classifier identified cytomegalovirus status with high specificity and sensitivity. In the 120 or so validation repertoires, approximately 94% of cluster scores exceeded 0, per a later analysis.

Clones were read by immunoSEQ multiplex PCR, and TCRdb kept only the in-frame ones, dropping some. The table shows roughly 140,000 clones, with 70% to 90% occurring only once. CDR3 length equals 14 residues. J was trimmed by 1 base and V by 6 bases; bases with no gene match: 0. The germline V gene has CDR1 SNHLY and CDR2 FYNNEI. The chain has TRBV2 and TRBJ2-2; TRBD2 matches 9 bases. Sequencing was performed on PBMCs. The TCR originated in a woman aged 18-30 years in good health and CMV-seropositive. The CDR3 sequence: CASRLAGNTGELFF. In DNA, the CDR3 is TGTGCCAGCAGACTAGCGGGGAACACCGGGGAGCTGTTTTTT.